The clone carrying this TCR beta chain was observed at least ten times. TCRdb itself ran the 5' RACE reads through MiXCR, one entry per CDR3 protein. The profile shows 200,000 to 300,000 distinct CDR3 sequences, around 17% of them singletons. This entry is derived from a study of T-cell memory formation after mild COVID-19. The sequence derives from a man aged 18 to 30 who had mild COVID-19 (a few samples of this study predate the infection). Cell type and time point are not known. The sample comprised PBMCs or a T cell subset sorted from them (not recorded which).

The CDR3 reads CASRNGVSYEQYF. The CDR3 bases are TGTGCCAGCAGGAACGGAGTTTCCTACGAGCAGTACTTC. The V and J genes are TRBV7-2 and TRBJ2-7; D uncertain. The germline CDR1 and CDR2 sequences are SGHTA and FQGNSA. Trimming cost V 6 bases and J 1 base, with 10 bases left between them. The CDR3 totals 13 residues.